This passage covers 21 T cell receptor beta chains from one sample sequenced in a study of blood T cell repertoires in COVID-19. Data came from immunoSEQ multiplex PCR; TCRdb stores just in-frame clones and leaves some out. The sample lists 150,000 to 200,000 clones, around nine tenths occurring once. The specimen was peripheral blood. The receptor source for this set is a man aged 65 to 79 with active or convalescent COVID-19.

This chain joins TRBV4-3 and TRBJ2-1; D unclear. Trimming took 0 bases from V and 7 from J, leaving 7 bases between them. This CDR3 spans 13 amino acids. CDR1 and CDR2 from the germline V gene are LGHNA and YSLEER. CDR3 residues: CASSQEIANEQFF. The CDR3 DNA reads as TGCGCCAGCAGCCAAGAAATAGCAAATGAGCAGTTCTTC.

V gene TRBV7-2 combines with J gene TRBJ2-2; D remains ambiguous. The V and J ends lost 5 bases and 6 bases respectively, with 16 bases between them. This CDR3 contains 15 residues. Germline lookup yields CDR1 SGHTA and CDR2 FQGNSA. The CDR3 loop is CASSPRRLPPGELFF. The CDR3 nucleotides are TGTGCCAGCAGCCCTCGGAGACTGCCTCCCGGGGAGCTGTTTTTT.

The chain couples TRBV2 to TRBJ1-5; no reliable D call. Germline-derived CDR1 and CDR2 are SNHLY and FYNNEI. The CDR3 is 14 amino acids. The V and J ends lost 5 bases and 0 bases respectively, with 8 bases between them. CDR3 sequence reads: CASSLQSSNQPQHF. For the CDR3, the DNA is TGTGCCAGCAGTCTACAGAGTAGCAATCAGCCCCAGCATTTT.

This clone showed up just a few times. The CDR3 region has the DNA TGTGCCAGCAGGAGGGGGGACCTTCCAGGGACAGGGAAACATTTT. Its translation: CASRRGDLPGTGKHF. The chain joins TRBV28 to TRBJ1-5; 9 bases agree with TRBD1. The CDR3 extends over 15 amino acids. V trimming: 6 bases; J trimming: 16 bases; junction bases outside the gene matches: 19. In germline, CDR1 is MDHEN, CDR2 SYDVKM.

J is TRBJ1-1 and V is TRBV19, with TRBD1 matching over 7 bases. CDR3 length equals 13 residues. The germline V gene has CDR1 LNHDA and CDR2 SQIVND (reference sequence). Trimming took 6 bases from V and 2 from J; bases not matched to a gene: 3. CDR3: CASRTGANTEAFF. The CDR3, as DNA: TGTGCCAGTAGAACAGGGGCTAACACTGAAGCTTTCTTT.

V and J are TRBV6-5 and TRBJ2-2, with 9 nucleotides matching TRBD1. Germline V CDR1 and CDR2: MNHEY, SVGAGI. Trimming took 10 bases from V and 6 from J; bases not matched to a gene: 9. The CDR3 contains 14 residues. CDR3 in amino acids: CATQLRDRAGELFF. CDR3 in DNA: TGTGCCACCCAACTCCGGGACAGGGCCGGGGAGCTGTTTTTT.

The chain joins TRBV5-1 to TRBJ2-3; tentative D call: TRBD1 (5 bases). Germline V gene sequence: CDR1 SGHRS, CDR2 YFSETQ. Trimming removed 3 bases from V and 3 bases from J, with 8 bases in between. The CDR3 is 13 residues long. CDR3 coding DNA: TGCGCCAGCAGCTATCAGGGTACAGATACGCAGTATTTT. Residues: CASSYQGTDTQYF.

This clone was observed many times. The rearrangement uses TRBV19 and TRBJ2-6; TRBD2 is a possible D gene (5 bases). Trimming took 5 bases from V and 2 from J, leaving 13 bases between them. The CDR3 is made up of 16 amino acids. CDR1 and CDR2 from the germline V gene are LNHDA and SQIVND (reference sequence). For the CDR3, the DNA is TGTGCCAGTAGTCATTTGAGGGCGGCTGGGGCCAACGTCCTGACTTTC. Its protein product is CASSHLRAAGANVLTF.

V is TRBV18 and J is TRBJ2-3, with no clear D. The length of the CDR3 is 15 residues. CDR1 is KGHSH, CDR2 LQKENI, per germline. The V and J ends lost 3 bases and 2 bases respectively, with 12 bases between them. As DNA, the CDR3 is TGTGCCAGCTCACCCCGGTCCGAGATCACAGATACGCAGTATTTT. Its translation is CASSPRSEITDTQYF.

The V call is TRBV19, the J call TRBJ1-4, with 8 bases aligning to TRBD1. Germline CDR1 reads LNHDA; CDR2 reads SQIVND (reference sequence). The V and J ends lost 5 bases and 5 bases, in that order; junction bases with no gene match: 4. CDR3 length equals 14 residues. The CDR3 bases are TGTGCCAGTAGTTCCCGACAGGGGAATGAAAAACTGTTTTTT. It translates to CASSSRQGNEKLFF.

For the CDR3, the DNA is TGTGCCAGCAGCAGTTTTTTAGAGGTAGATGGTAACTATGGCTACACCTTC. Translating it yields CASSSFLEVDGNYGYTF. The chain joins TRBV28 to TRBJ1-2; D ambiguous. The CDR3 sequence is 17 residues long. With 6 bases removed from V and 1 base from J, the gap between germline ends came to 21 bases. Looked up from germline, CDR1 is MDHEN and CDR2 is SYDVKM.

The CDR3 DNA reads TGTGCCAGCAGCCCTACAGGGCTGAGCACAGATACGCAGTATTTT. This encodes CASSPTGLSTDTQYF. The genes are TRBV5-6 and TRBJ2-3, with a tentative D call TRBD1 (6 bases). Per germline, CDR1 SGHDT and CDR2 YYEEEE. This CDR3 spans 15 amino acids. V was pared by 4 bases and J by 0 bases, with 12 bases between.

V is TRBV6-5 and J is TRBJ2-1; TRBD2 aligns across 8 bases. The CDR3 runs 15 residues. J was trimmed by 1 base and V by 7 bases; bases with no gene match: 6. Germline CDR1 is MNHEY and CDR2 is SVGAGI. CDR3 sequence: CASKGTGGSYNEQFF. CDR3 nucleotide sequence: TGTGCCAGCAAGGGGACGGGAGGGTCCTACAATGAGCAGTTCTTC.

V is TRBV6-2 or TRBV6-3 and J is TRBJ2-1; D not resolved. V shed 2 bases and J shed 6 bases, with 5 bases lying between them. Germline loops: CDR1 MNHEY, CDR2 SVGEGT. The CDR3 is 12 amino acids. The CDR3 loop reads CASSYPPNEQFF. The CDR3, as DNA: TGTGCCAGCAGTTACCCTCCCAATGAGCAGTTCTTC.

J is TRBJ2-3 and V is TRBV6-2 or TRBV6-3; 14 nucleotides match TRBD2. The CDR3 covers 16 residues. With 5 bases clipped from V and 4 bases from J, the junction kept 5 bases outside the gene matches. The germline V gene has CDR1 MNHEY and CDR2 SVGEGT. The CDR3 sequence is CASSPRLAGGPDTQYF. The DNA for the CDR3 is TGTGCCAGCAGTCCGAGACTAGCGGGAGGGCCAGATACGCAGTATTTT.

The chain recombines TRBV7-2 with TRBJ1-2; perhaps TRBD1 as D (6 bases). The length of the CDR3 is 14 residues. The germline V gene encodes CDR1 SGHTA and CDR2 FQGNSA. V was cut by 1 base and J by 2 bases, with 8 bases left in between. In DNA form, the CDR3 reads TGTGCCAGCAGCTTAGATACAGGGAACTATGGCTACACCTTC. Protein product: CASSLDTGNYGYTF.

The count of this clone is one. This chain connects TRBV6-2 or TRBV6-3 to TRBJ2-1; D gene uncertain. The germline gives CDR1 MNHEY, CDR2 SVGEGT. The V gene lost 0 bases and the J gene lost 2 bases, with 5 bases spanning the gap. This CDR3 has 14 amino acids. The CDR3 region has the DNA TGTGCCAGCAGTTACTCGGCTGCCTACAATGAGCAGTTCTTC. Residues: CASSYSAAYNEQFF.

The sample holds a few counts of this clone. The chain has TRBV12-3 or TRBV12-4 and TRBJ2-7; tentative D call: TRBD1 (6 bases). With 6 bases removed from V and 2 bases from J, the gap between germline ends came to 11 bases. The CDR3 runs 13 residues. CDR3 in amino acids: CASSPGQTYEQYF. The CDR3 DNA follows: TGTGCCAGCAGCCCCGGACAGACCTACGAGCAGTACTTC.

This sequence joins TRBV25-1 and TRBJ2-7; the D gene is possibly TRBD1 (5 bases). The V end was cut by 3 bases, the J end by 2 bases, with 14 bases between. CDR3 size: 15 residues. Looked up from germline, CDR1 is MGHDK and CDR2 is SYGVNS. The CDR3: CASSDRRAPPYEQYF. Written as DNA, the CDR3 is TGTGCCAGCAGTGATCGCAGGGCCCCTCCCTACGAGCAGTACTTC.

This chain connects TRBV7-2 to TRBJ2-3, with 8 bases matching TRBD2. The CDR3 spans 14 residues. Germline CDR1 SGHTA, CDR2 FQGNSA. V was pared by 2 bases and J by 5 bases, with 3 bases of the junction left unmatched. This CDR3 is CASSLTREVDTQYF. In nucleotides, the CDR3 is TGTGCCAGCAGCTTAACGCGGGAGGTAGATACGCAGTATTTT. The entire variable domain, with the rest obtained from reference TRBV7-2 and TRBJ2-3, is as follows: GAGVSQSPSNKVTEKGKDVELRCDPISGHTALYWYRQSLGQGLEFLIYFQGNSAPDKSGLPSDRFSAERTGGSVSTLTIQRTQQEDSAVYLCASSLTREVDTQYFGPGTRLTVL.

This chain uses TRBV30 with TRBJ1-4; 9 bases match TRBD1. The CDR3 is 13 amino acids. Germline CDR1 reads GTSNPN; CDR2 reads SVGIG (reference sequence). V shed 8 bases, J shed 8 bases, and the junction held 9 bases outside the gene matches. The CDR3 spells CAIGTGLLEKLFF. The CDR3 bases are TGTGCCATAGGGACAGGGCTTTTAGAAAAACTGTTTTTT.